A single sample gave rise to the 2 T cell receptor beta chains below, sequenced in a study of T-cell reconstitution after alpha-beta-depleted transplantation in children. The TCRbeta library was prepared with unique molecular identifiers. TCRdb ran MiXCR on the PCR reads and lists one entry per CDR3 protein. The sample has around 100,000 distinct CDR3 sequences, approximately 6% seen once; the top ten hold around 5.6%. This specimen was PBMCs, mostly from graft donor cells, taken 60 days after TCRalphabeta/CD19-depleted stem cell transplant. Receptor source: a female patient between 2 and 15 years old who had a stem cell transplant for Fanconi anemia, so the T cells may come from the graft donor.

This clonotype was counted ten times or more. The chain has TRBV15 and TRBJ2-2; 7 bases map to TRBD1. This CDR3 comprises 14 residues. Germline V gene data show CDR1 as LNHNV and CDR2 as YYDKDF (reference sequence). The V and J ends lost 8 bases and 4 bases, in that order; junction bases with no gene match: 7. The CDR3 loop reads CATRQGRVTGELFF. CDR3 nucleotide sequence: TGTGCCACCCGACAGGGTAGGGTCACCGGGGAGCTGTTTTTT.

This clonotype showed up many times. This chain links TRBV9 with TRBJ2-1; 14 bases are a match to TRBD2. CDR3 length: 16 residues. V lost 4 bases to trimming and J lost 5 bases; unmatched junction nucleotides: 5. Per germline, CDR1 SGDLS and CDR2 YYNGEE. The CDR3 bases are TGTGCCAGCAGCTTCGGGACTAGCGGGGGCGACAATGAGCAGTTCTTC. Its translation is CASSFGTSGGDNEQFF.